Listed below are T cell receptor beta chains from one sample, sequenced in a study of long-term antiretroviral therapy in people with HIV. Using immunoSEQ multiplex PCR, the repertoire was profiled, and TCRdb retains in-frame clones only, with some absent. The sample shows over 25,000 clones, roughly 86% of them seen only once. The sample in question was unsorted PBMCs, obtained 0.8 years after starting antiretroviral therapy. Source of these receptors: a woman in her twenties or thirties with HIV. Each CDR3 is given with its conserved first and last residue. The D gene is left open where the match is weak. Part of the rows lack a size; the others show once, few, many or a class for expanded clones.

.	TRBD2	TRBV11-2	TRBJ2-5	CASSLVAGGPAAETQYF	TGTGCCAGCAGCTTAGTGGCGGGGGGGCCGGCAGCAGAGACCCAGTACTTC
.	TRBD2	TRBV9	TRBJ2-1	CASSPGGSGSNEQFF	TGTGCCAGCAGCCCCGGGGGGTCAGGGAGTAATGAGCAGTTCTTC
.	TRBD2	TRBV7-2	TRBJ2-3	CASSPSGVRTDTQYF	TGTGCCAGCAGCCCGAGCGGGGTCCGCACAGATACGCAGTATTTT
.	TRBD1	TRBV5-5	TRBJ1-3	CASSFYVWDRGGNSGNTIYF	TGTGCCAGCAGCTTTTACGTGTGGGACAGGGGCGGAAACTCTGGAAACACCATATATTTT
.	TRBD1	TRBV2	TRBJ1-3	CASTPLGTGAGNTIYF	TGTGCCAGCACTCCCCTCGGGACAGGGGCTGGAAACACCATATATTTT
.	TRBD1	TRBV5-1	TRBJ2-1	CASSWGQGLLNEQFF	TGCGCCAGCAGCTGGGGACAGGGACTGCTCAATGAGCAGTTCTTC
.	.	TRBV5-1	TRBJ1-4	CASSATTGSGEKLFF	TGCGCCAGCAGCGCTACGACAGGTAGCGGTGAAAAACTGTTTTTT
.	.	TRBV10-3	TRBJ2-1	CAISESSFSYNEQFF	TGTGCCATCAGTGAGTCGTCCTTTTCCTACAATGAGCAGTTCTTC
.	.	TRBV18	TRBJ2-1	CASSPQGYSYNEQFF	TGTGCCAGCTCACCACAGGGTTACTCCTACAATGAGCAGTTCTTC
.	TRBD1	TRBV5-1	TRBJ2-2	CASSFYPGTENTGELFF	TGCGCCAGCAGCTTTTACCCGGGGACAGAGAACACCGGGGAGCTGTTTTTT
.	.	TRBV5-6	TRBJ1-6	CASSLESGNSPLHF	TGTGCCAGCAGCTTGGAGTCAGGGAATTCACCCCTCCACTTT
.	TRBD1	TRBV5-4	TRBJ1-1	CASSLAAGGLNTEAFF	TGTGCCAGCAGCTTGGCCGCAGGGGGTCTGAACACTGAAGCTTTCTTT
.	.	TRBV6-4	TRBJ2-7	CASSDEPHDEQYF	TGTGCCAGCAGTGACGAGCCCCATGACGAGCAGTACTTC
.	.	TRBV5-1	TRBJ1-2	CASSVAGSGGYTF	TGCGCCAGCAGCGTGGCCGGATCGGGTGGCTACACCTTC
.	.	TRBV5-1	TRBJ2-6	CASSLVGVDGANVLTF	TGCGCCAGCAGCTTGGTGGGTGTGGATGGGGCCAACGTCCTGACTTTC
few	.	TRBV6-1	TRBJ2-3	CASSRRDSPGDTQYF	TGTGCCAGCAGTAGGCGGGACAGCCCGGGAGATACGCAGTATTTT
.	.	TRBV4-2	TRBJ2-1	CASSQEGAEAYNEQFF	TGTGCCAGCAGCCAAGAGGGCGCGGAGGCCTACAATGAGCAGTTCTTC
.	TRBD2	TRBV12-5	TRBJ2-5	CASGLSGLGGQETQYF	TGTGCTAGTGGTTTGTCGGGACTAGGAGGACAAGAGACCCAGTACTTC
once	.	TRBV27	TRBJ1-1	CASSLGAAGNTEAFF	TGTGCCAGCAGTTTGGGGGCTGCAGGGAACACTGAAGCTTTCTTT
.	.	TRBV19	TRBJ1-1	CASSLGGGRRGYTEAFF	TGTGCCAGTAGTCTCGGGGGGGGAAGAAGGGGTTACACTGAAGCTTTCTTT
.	.	TRBV27	TRBJ2-7	CASSPAASNEQYF	TGTGCCAGCAGCCCTGCGGCGTCCAACGAGCAGTACTTC
.	.	TRBV2	TRBJ1-1	CASSAQVTDDTEAFF	TGTGCCAGCAGTGCTCAAGTGACGGACGACACTGAAGCTTTCTTT
.	TRBD2	TRBV9	TRBJ2-3	CASRDSVSGGSIDTQYF	TGTGCCAGCAGGGACTCTGTTTCGGGGGGAAGCATCGATACGCAGTATTTT
few	.	TRBV19	TRBJ1-3	CASSNTGNTIYF	TGTGCCAGTAGCAACACTGGAAACACCATATATTTT
.	.	TRBV6-5	TRBJ2-2	CASSIRTTGELFF	TGTGCCAGCAGTATTCGGACTACCGGGGAGCTGTTTTTT
.	.	TRBV19	TRBJ1-1	CASSIEGGGVSTEAFF	TGTGCCAGTAGTATTGAAGGGGGAGGCGTGAGCACTGAAGCTTTCTTT
.	.	TRBV13	TRBJ1-6	CASSLGYRGGGAPLHF	TGTGCCAGCAGCTTAGGGTATCGGGGTGGGGGAGCACCCCTCCACTTT
.	.	TRBV19	TRBJ1-1	CASSMSRDGFMNTEAFF	TGTGCCAGTAGTATGTCGAGGGACGGATTCATGAACACTGAAGCTTTCTTT